This entry is about one T cell receptor beta chain. The germline V and J ends were trimmed by 3 bases and 6 bases, with 21 bases remaining between them. This CDR3 region has 17 residues. Per germline, CDR1 LNHDA and CDR2 SQIVND (reference sequence). This specimen belongs to a study of T cell changes during pregnancy in multiple sclerosis. Profiled with immunoSEQ multiplex PCR; TCRdb holds only in-frame clones, not every one. The sample has 37,000 or so clones; roughly 89% are singletons. J is TRBJ1-5 and V is TRBV19; tentatively, D is TRBD1 (5 bases). The source was CD4+ T cells from peripheral blood mononuclear cells, collected in the second trimester of pregnancy. The TCR was taken from a female donor in good health, enrolled as a control in a pregnancy study. CDR3 amino acids: CASSIPGGGDLVQPQHF. In DNA form, the CDR3 reads TGTGCCAGTAGTATCCCTGGGGGAGGGGATCTAGTTCAGCCCCAGCATTTT.